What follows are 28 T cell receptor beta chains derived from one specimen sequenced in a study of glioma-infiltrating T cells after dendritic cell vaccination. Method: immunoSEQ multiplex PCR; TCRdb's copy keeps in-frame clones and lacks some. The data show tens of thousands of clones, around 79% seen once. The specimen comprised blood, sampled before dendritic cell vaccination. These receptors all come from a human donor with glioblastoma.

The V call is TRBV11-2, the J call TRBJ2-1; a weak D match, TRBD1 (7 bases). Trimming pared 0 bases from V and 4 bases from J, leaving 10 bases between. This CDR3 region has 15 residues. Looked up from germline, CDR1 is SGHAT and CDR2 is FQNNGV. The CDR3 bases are TGTGCCAGCAGCTTAGACCAGGGGGGATACAATGAGCAGTTCTTC. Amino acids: CASSLDQGGYNEQFF.

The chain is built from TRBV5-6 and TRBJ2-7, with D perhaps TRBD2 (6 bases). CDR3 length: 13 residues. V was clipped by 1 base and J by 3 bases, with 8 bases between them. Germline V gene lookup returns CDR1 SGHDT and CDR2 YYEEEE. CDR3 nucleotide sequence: TGTGCCAGCAGCTTGAAGACTAGCTACGAGCAGTACGTC. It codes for CASSLKTSYEQYV.

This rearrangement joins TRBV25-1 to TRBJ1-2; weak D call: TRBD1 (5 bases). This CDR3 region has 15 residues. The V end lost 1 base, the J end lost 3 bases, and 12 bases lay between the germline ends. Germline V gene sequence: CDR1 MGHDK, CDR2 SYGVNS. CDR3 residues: CASSEFGGSDYGYTF. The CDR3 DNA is TGTGCCAGCAGTGAATTCGGGGGATCAGACTATGGCTACACCTTC.

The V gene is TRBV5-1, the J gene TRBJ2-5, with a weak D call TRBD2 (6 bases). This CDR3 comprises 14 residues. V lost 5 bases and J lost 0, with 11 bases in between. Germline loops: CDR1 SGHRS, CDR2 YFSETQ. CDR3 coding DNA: TGCGCCAGCAGTCCTGGGGGGTACCAAGAGACCCAGTACTTC. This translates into CASSPGGYQETQYF.

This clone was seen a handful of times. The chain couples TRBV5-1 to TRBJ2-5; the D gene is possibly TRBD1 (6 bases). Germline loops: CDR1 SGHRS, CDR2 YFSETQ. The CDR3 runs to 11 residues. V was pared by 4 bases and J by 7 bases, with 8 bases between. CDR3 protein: CASSKQGTQYF. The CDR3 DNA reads TGCGCCAGCAGCAAACAGGGGACCCAGTACTTC.

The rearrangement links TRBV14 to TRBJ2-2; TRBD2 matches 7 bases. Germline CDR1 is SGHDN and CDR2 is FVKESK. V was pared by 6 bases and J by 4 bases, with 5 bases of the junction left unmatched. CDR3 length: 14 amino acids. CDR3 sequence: CASSAGAGTGELFF. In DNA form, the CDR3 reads TGTGCCAGCAGTGCGGGAGCGGGCACCGGGGAGCTGTTTTTT.

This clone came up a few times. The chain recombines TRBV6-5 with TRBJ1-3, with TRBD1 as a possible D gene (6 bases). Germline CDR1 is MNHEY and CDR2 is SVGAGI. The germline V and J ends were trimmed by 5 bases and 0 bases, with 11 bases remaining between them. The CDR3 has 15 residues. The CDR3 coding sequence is TGTGCCAGCAGTCCCGGACAGACCTCTGGAAACACCATATATTTT. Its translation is CASSPGQTSGNTIYF.

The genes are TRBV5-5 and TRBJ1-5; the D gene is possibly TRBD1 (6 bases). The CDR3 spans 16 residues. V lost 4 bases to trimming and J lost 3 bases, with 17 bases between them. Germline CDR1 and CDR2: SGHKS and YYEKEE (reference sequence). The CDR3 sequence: CASSRIGTLLNQPQHF. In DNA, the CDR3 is TGTGCCAGCAGCCGAATTGGGACACTACTCAATCAGCCCCAGCATTTT.

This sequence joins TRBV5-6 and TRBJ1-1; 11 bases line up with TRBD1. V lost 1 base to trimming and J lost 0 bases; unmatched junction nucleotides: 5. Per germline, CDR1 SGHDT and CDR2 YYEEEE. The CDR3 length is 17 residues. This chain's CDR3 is CASSLRGQGVLNTEAFF. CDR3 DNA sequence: TGTGCCAGCAGCTTGAGGGGACAGGGGGTACTGAACACTGAAGCTTTCTTT.

CDR3: CASSLVTGSPGRYNEQFF. The CDR3 bases are TGTGCCAGCTCTCTCGTGACCGGGAGCCCCGGGAGGTACAATGAGCAGTTCTTC. The chain is built from TRBV18 and TRBJ2-1; 7 nucleotides agree with TRBD2. Germline V gene data show CDR1 as KGHSH and CDR2 as LQKENI. This CDR3 has 18 amino acids. V lost 6 bases and J lost 4; bases outside the gene matches: 18.

The CDR3 DNA sequence: TGTGCCAGCAGCTTGGCGTCAAACACCATATATTTT. Translated, it gives CASSLASNTIYF. The rearrangement uses TRBV5-8 and TRBJ1-3; D ambiguous. V was shortened by 0 bases and J by 6 bases, with 4 bases between the two germline ends. Germline V gene lookup returns CDR1 SGHTS and CDR2 YDEGEE. The CDR3 covers 12 residues.

CDR3 in amino acids: CASKTSRSYNEQFF. CDR3 sequence (DNA): TGTGCCAGTAAGACTAGCAGATCCTACAATGAGCAGTTCTTC. The V call is TRBV27, the J call TRBJ2-1; 7 bases are a match to TRBD2. The germline V gene encodes CDR1 MNHEY and CDR2 SMNVEV (reference sequence). The V and J ends lost 9 bases and 1 base, in that order; junction bases with no gene match: 6. The CDR3 has 14 residues.

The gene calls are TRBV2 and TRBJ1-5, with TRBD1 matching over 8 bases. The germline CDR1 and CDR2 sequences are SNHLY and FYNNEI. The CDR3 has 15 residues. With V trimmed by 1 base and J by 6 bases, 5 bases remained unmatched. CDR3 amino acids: CASSEGTGKIQPQHF. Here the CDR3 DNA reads TGTGCCAGCAGTGAAGGGACAGGGAAGATTCAGCCCCAGCATTTT.

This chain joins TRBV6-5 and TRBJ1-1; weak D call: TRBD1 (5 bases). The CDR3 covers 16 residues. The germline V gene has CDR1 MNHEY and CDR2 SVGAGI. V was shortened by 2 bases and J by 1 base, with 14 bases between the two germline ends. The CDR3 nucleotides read TGTGCCAGCAGTTACATTGGGGTTGGGGCGAACACTGAAGCTTTCTTT. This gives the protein CASSYIGVGANTEAFF.

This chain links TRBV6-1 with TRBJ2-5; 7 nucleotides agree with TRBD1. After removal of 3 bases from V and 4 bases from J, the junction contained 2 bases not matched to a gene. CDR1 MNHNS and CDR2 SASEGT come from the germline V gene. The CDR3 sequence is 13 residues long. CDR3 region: CASSEGQRETQYF. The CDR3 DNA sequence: TGTGCCAGCAGTGAGGGACAGAGAGAGACCCAGTACTTC.

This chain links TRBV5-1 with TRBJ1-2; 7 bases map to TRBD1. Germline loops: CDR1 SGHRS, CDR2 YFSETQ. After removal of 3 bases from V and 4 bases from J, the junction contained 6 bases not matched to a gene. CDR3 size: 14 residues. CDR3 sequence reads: CASSSMTGPYGYTF. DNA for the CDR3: TGCGCCAGCAGCTCAATGACAGGGCCCTATGGCTACACCTTC.

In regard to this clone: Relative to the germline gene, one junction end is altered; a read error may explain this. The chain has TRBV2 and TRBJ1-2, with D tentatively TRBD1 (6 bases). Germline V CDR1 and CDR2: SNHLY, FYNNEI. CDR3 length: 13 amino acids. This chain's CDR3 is CAGSGDNNYGYTF. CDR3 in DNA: TGTGCCGGCAGCGGGGACAATAACTATGGCTACACCTTC. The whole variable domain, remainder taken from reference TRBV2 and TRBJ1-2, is EPEVTQTPSHQVTQMGQEVILRCVPISNHLYFYWYRQILGQKVEFLVSFYNNEISEKSEIFDDQFSVERPDGSNFTLKIRSTKLEDSAMYFCAGSGDNNYGYTFGSGTRLTVV.

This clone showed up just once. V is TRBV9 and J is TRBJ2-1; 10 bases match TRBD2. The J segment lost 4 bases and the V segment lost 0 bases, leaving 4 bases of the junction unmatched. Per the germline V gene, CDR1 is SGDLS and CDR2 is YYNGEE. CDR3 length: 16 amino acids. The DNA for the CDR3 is TGTGCCAGCAGCGTAGCTAGCGGGAGTCTTTACAATGAGCAGTTCTTC. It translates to CASSVASGSLYNEQFF.

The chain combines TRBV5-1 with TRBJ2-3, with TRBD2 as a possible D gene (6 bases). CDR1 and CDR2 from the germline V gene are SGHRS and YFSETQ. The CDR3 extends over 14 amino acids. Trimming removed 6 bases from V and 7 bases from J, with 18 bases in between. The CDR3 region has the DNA TGCGCCAGCATAGCGGCGGGACGCTTTAATACGCAGTATTTT. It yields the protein CASIAAGRFNTQYF.

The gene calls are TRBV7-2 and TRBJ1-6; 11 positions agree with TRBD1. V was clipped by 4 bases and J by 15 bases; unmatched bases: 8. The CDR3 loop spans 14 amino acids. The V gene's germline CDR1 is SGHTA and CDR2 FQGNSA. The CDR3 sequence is CASSSGTGGFSLHF. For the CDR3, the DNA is TGTGCCAGCAGCTCGGGGACAGGGGGTTTCAGCCTCCACTTT.

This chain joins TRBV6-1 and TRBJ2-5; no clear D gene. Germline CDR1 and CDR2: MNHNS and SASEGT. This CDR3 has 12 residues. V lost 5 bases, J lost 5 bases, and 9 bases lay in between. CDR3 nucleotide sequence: TGTGCCAGCAGTCTTAGATGGGAGACCCAGTACTTC. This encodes CASSLRWETQYF.

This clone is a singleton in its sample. CDR3 DNA: TGTGCCAGCCGCAAGAGCGGGAGCCCCGGGGAGCTGTTTTTT. This codes for CASRKSGSPGELFF. This chain joins TRBV2 and TRBJ2-2, with 8 nucleotides matching TRBD2. J gave up 6 bases and V 8 bases, and 8 bases lay outside the gene matches. Germline V CDR1 and CDR2: SNHLY, FYNNEI. The CDR3 consists of 14 residues.

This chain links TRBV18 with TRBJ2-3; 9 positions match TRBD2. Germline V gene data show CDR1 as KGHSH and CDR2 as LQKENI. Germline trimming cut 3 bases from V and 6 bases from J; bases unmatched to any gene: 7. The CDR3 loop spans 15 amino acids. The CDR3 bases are TGTGCCAGCTCACCTGGACTAGCGTCACAGGATACGCAGTATTTT. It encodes CASSPGLASQDTQYF.

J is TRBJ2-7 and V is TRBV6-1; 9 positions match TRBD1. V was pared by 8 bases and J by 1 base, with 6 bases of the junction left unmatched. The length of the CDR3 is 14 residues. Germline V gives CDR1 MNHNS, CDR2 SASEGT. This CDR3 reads CASGRTGESYEQYF. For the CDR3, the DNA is TGTGCCAGCGGACGGACAGGGGAATCCTACGAGCAGTACTTC.

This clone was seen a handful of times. The CDR3: CASSLRHLTAYEQYV. The CDR3 DNA sequence: TGTGCCAGCAGCTTGCGGCACTTGACAGCCTACGAGCAGTACGTC. The rearrangement uses TRBV5-6 and TRBJ2-7, with D possibly TRBD1 on 5 matching bases. With 1 base removed from V and 2 bases from J, the gap between germline ends came to 13 bases. Germline CDR1 SGHDT, CDR2 YYEEEE. This CDR3 is 15 amino acids long.

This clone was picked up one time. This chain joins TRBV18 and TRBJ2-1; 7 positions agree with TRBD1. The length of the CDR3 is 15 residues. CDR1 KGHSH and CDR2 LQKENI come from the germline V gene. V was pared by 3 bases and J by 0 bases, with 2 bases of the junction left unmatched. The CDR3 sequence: CASSPDRVSYNEQFF. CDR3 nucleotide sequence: TGTGCCAGCTCACCCGACAGGGTCTCCTACAATGAGCAGTTCTTC. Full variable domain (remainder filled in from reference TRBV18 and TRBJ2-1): NAGVMQNPRHLVRRRGQEARLRCSPMKGHSHVYWYRQLPEEGLKFMVYLQKENIIDESGMPKERFSAEFPKEGPSILRIQQVVRGDSAAYFCASSPDRVSYNEQFFGPGTRLTVL.

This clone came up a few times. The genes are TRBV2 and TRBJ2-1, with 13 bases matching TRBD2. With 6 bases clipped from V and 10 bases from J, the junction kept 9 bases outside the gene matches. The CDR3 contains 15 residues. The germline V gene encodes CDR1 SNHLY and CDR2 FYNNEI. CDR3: CASRRLAGGPGEQFF. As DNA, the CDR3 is TGTGCCAGCAGGAGACTAGCGGGAGGCCCCGGGGAGCAGTTCTTC.

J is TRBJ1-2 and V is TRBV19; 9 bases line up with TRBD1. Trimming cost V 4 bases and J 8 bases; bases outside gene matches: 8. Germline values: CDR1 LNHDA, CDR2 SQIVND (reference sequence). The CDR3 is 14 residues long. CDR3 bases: TGTGCCAGTAGTAACCGGGACAGGGTTCGCGGCTACACCTTC. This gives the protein CASSNRDRVRGYTF.